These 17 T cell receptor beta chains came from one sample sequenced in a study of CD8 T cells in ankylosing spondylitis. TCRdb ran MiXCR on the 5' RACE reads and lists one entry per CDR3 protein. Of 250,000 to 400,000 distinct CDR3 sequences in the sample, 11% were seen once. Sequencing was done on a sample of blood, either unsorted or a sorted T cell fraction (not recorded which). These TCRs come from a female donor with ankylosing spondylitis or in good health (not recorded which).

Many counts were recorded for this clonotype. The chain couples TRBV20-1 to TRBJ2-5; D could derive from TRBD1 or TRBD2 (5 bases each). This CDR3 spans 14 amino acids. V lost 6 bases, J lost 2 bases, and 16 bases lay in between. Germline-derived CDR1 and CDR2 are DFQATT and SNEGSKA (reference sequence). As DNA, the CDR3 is TGCAGTGCCACGGGGCCCTCGGTACAAGAGACCCAGTACTTC. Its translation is CSATGPSVQETQYF.

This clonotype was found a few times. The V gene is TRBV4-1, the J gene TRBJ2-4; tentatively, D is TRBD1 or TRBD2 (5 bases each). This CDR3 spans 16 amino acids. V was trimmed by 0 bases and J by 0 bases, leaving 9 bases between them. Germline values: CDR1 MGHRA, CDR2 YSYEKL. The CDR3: CASSQEYGTAKNIQYF. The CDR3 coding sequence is TGCGCCAGCAGCCAAGAGTACGGGACAGCCAAAAACATTCAGTACTTC.

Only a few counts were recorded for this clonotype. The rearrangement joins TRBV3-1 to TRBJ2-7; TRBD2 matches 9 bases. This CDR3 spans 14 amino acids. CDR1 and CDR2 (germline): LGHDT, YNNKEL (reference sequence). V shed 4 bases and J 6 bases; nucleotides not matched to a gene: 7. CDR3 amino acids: CASSLAGGPVEQYF. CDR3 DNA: TGTGCCAGCAGCCTGGCGGGAGGGCCTGTCGAGCAGTACTTC.

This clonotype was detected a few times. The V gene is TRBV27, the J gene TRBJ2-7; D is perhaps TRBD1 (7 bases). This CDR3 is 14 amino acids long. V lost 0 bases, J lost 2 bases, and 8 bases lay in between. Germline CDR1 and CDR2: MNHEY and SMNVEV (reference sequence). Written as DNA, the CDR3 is TGTGCCAGCAGTTTATCCAGGGGGGCCTACGAGCAGTACTTC. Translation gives CASSLSRGAYEQYF.

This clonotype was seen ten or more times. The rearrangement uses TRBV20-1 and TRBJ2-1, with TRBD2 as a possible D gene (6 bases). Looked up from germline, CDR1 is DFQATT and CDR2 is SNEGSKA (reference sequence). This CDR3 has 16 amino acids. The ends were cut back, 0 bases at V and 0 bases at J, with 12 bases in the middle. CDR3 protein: CSARDWPGSSYNEQFF. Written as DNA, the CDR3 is TGCAGTGCTAGAGATTGGCCCGGGAGCTCCTACAATGAGCAGTTCTTC.

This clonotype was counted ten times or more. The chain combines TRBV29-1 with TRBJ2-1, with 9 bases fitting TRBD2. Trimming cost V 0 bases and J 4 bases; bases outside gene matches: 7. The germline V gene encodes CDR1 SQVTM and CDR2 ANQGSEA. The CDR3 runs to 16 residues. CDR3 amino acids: CSVEDFSSGAYNEQFF. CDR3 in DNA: TGCAGCGTTGAAGATTTTTCTAGCGGGGCTTACAATGAGCAGTTCTTC.

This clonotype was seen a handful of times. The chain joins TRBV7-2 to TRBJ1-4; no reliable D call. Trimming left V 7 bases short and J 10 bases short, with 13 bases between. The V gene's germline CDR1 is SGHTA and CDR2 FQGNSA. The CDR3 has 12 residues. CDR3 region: CASTVGSGKLFF. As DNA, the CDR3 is TGTGCCAGCACTGTAGGGTCGGGAAAACTGTTTTTT.

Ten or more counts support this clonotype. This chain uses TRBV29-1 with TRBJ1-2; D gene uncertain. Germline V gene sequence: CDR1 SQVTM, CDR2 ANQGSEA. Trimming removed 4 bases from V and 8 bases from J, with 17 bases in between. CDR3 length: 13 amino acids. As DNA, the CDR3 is TGCAGCGTTGGACATCCCCAGGAGGGCGGCTACACCTTC. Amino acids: CSVGHPQEGGYTF.

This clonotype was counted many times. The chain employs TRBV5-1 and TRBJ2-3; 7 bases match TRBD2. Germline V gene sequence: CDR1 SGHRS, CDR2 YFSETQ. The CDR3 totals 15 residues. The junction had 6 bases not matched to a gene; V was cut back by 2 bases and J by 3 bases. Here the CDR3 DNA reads TGCGCCAGCAGCTTAAGCCTTAGCGGGACAGATACGCAGTATTTT. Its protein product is CASSLSLSGTDTQYF. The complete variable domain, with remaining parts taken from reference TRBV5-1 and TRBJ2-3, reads KAGVTQTPRYLIKTRGQQVTLSCSPISGHRSVSWYQQTPGQGLQFLFEYFSETQRNKGNFPGRFSGRQFSNSRSEMNVSTLELGDSALYLCASSLSLSGTDTQYFGPGTRLTVL.

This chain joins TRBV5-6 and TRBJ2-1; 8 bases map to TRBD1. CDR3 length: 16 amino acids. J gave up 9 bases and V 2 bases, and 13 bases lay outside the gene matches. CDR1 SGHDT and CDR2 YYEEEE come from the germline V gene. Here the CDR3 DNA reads TGTGCCAGCAGCTTTAAGAGGACAGGGCCACCAATTGAGCAGTTCTTC. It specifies CASSFKRTGPPIEQFF.

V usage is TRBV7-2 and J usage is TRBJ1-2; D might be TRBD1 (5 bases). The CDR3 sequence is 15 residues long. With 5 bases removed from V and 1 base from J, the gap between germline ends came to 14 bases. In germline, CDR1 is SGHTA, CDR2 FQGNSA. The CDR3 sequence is CASSPPGAFNYGYTF. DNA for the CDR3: TGTGCCAGCAGCCCACCCGGGGCATTTAACTATGGCTACACCTTC.

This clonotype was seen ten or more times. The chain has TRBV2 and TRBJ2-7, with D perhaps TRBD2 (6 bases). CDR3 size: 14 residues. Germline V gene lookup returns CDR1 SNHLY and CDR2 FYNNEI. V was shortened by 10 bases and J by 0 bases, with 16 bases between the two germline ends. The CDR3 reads CATSSDRYSYEQYF. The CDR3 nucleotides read TGTGCCACTTCTAGCGACCGATACTCCTACGAGCAGTACTTC.

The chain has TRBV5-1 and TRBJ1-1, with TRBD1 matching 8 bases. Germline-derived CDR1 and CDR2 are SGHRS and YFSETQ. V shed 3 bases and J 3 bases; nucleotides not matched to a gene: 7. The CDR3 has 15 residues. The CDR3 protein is CASSSQQGGDTEAFF. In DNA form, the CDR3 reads TGCGCCAGCAGCTCCCAACAGGGGGGTGACACTGAAGCTTTCTTT.

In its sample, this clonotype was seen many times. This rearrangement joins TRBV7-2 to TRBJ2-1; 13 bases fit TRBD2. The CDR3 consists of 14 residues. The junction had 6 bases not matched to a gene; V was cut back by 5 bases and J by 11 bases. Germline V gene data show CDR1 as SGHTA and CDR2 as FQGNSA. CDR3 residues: CASSRRLAGGKQFF. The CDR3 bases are TGTGCCAGCAGCCGACGACTAGCGGGGGGTAAGCAGTTCTTC.

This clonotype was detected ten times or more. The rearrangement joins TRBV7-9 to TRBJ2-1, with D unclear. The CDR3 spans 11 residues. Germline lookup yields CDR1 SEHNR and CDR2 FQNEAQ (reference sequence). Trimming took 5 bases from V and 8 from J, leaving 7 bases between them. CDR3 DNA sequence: TGTGCCAGCAGCAGGAGAGATGAGCAGTTCTTC. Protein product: CASSRRDEQFF. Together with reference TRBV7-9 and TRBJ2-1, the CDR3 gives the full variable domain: DTGVSQNPRHKITKRGQNVTFRCDPISEHNRLYWYRQTLGQGPEFLTYFQNEAQLEKSRLLSDRFSAERPKGSFSTLEIQRTEQGDSAMYLCASSRRDEQFFGPGTRLTVL.

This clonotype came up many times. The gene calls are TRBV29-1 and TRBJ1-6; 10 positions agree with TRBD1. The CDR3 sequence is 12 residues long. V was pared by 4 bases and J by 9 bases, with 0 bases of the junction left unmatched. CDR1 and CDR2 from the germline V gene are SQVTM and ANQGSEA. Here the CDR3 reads CSVGDRGSPLHF. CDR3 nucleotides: TGCAGCGTTGGGGACAGGGGTTCACCCCTCCACTTT.

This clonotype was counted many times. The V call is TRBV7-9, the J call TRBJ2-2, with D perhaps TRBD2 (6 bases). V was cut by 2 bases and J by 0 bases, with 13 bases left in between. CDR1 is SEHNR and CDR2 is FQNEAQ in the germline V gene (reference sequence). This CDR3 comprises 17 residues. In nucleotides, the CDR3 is TGTGCCAGCAGCTTACTGTCCGGGACTGCGAACACCGGGGAGCTGTTTTTT. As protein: CASSLLSGTANTGELFF.